A selection of T cell receptor beta chains follows, all from one sample in a study of blood T cell repertoires in COVID-19. TCRdb keeps only in-frame clones here, not all; method: immunoSEQ multiplex PCR. The profile shows under 150,000 clones, roughly 79% of them singletons. Sequencing input: peripheral blood. All receptors derive from a human donor in a cohort sampled during active COVID-19. Both conserved end residues are part of each CDR3. A D gene is named only where the DNA matches it firmly. Clone size is stated in some rows and not others, as once, few, many or a class when expanded.

size: once
V: TRBV2
D: NA
J: TRBJ2-6
DNA: TGTGCCAGCAGCGACCTCTGGGGCACTGGGGCCAACGTCCTGACTTTC
CDR3: CASSDLWGTGANVLTF

size: NA
V: TRBV5-4
D: NA
J: TRBJ2-7
DNA: TGTGCCAGCAGCTCCCAATCGCCGGTCGAGCAGTACTTC
CDR3: CASSSQSPVEQYF

size: NA
V: TRBV9
D: NA
J: TRBJ1-4
DNA: TGTGCCAGCAGCGTAGGACACTCGGCTAATGAAAAACTGTTTTTT
CDR3: CASSVGHSANEKLFF

size: once
V: TRBV7-9
D: NA
J: TRBJ2-1
DNA: TGTGCCAGCACCCCATACAATGAGCAGTTCTTC
CDR3: CASTPYNEQFF

size: NA
V: TRBV11-3
D: TRBD1
J: TRBJ2-2
DNA: TGTGCCAGCAGCCCCAGGGGGACCGGGGAGCTGTTTTTT
CDR3: CASSPRGTGELFF

size: NA
V: TRBV30
D: NA
J: TRBJ1-1
DNA: TGTGCCTGGGGTGCGTGGGCTTTCTTT
CDR3: CAWGAWAFF

size: few
V: TRBV29-1
D: NA
J: TRBJ1-2
DNA: TGCAGCGTTGGGGCTGGGTTTGGCTACACCTTC
CDR3: CSVGAGFGYTF

size: NA
V: TRBV5-6
D: NA
J: TRBJ2-7
DNA: TGTGCCAGCAGCTTGGGAGGGGAGCAGTACTTC
CDR3: CASSLGGEQYF

size: NA
V: TRBV7-8
D: TRBD1
J: TRBJ1-2
DNA: TGTGCCAGCAGCTTAATGGGACAGGGGACGAACTATGGCTACACCTTC
CDR3: CASSLMGQGTNYGYTF

size: NA
V: TRBV5-5
D: TRBD1
J: TRBJ1-1
DNA: TGTGCCAGCAGCCCGGACAGGGAGGGGACTGAAGCTTTCTTT
CDR3: CASSPDREGTEAFF

size: NA
V: TRBV7-9
D: NA
J: TRBJ2-2
DNA: TGTGCCAGCAGCTTAGGGGTGGGAGCAGACACCGGGGAGCTGTTTTTT
CDR3: CASSLGVGADTGELFF